The 30 T cell receptor beta chains below come from one sample, sequenced in a study of CD8 T cells in ankylosing spondylitis. TCRdb used MiXCR to reprocess the 5' RACE reads, holding one entry per CDR3 protein. The profile shows 200,000 to 300,000 distinct CDR3 sequences, more than 9% of them singletons. Sequencing input: blood, either unsorted or a sorted T cell fraction (not recorded which). These receptors were obtained from a male donor with ankylosing spondylitis or in good health (not recorded which).

This clonotype showed up just a few times. The V gene is TRBV6-5, the J gene TRBJ1-6; tentatively, D is TRBD1 (6 bases). Trimming took off 2 bases at V and 6 bases at J, with 11 bases between the two ends. Germline CDR1 reads MNHEY; CDR2 reads SVGAGI. This CDR3 is built from 15 residues. The CDR3 region has the DNA TGTGCCAGCAGTTACGGGCAGGGGATTAATTCACCCCTCCACTTT. Amino acid sequence: CASSYGQGINSPLHF.

The chain couples TRBV5-4 to TRBJ2-1, with 7 bases fitting TRBD2. Germline V lookup: CDR1 SGHNT, CDR2 YYREEE (reference sequence). V lost 1 base and J lost 8; bases outside the gene matches: 6. CDR3 size: 14 residues. CDR3 DNA: TGTGCCAGCAGCTTGACTAGCGCGACCGATGAGCAGTTCTTC. Translated: CASSLTSATDEQFF.

This clonotype was seen ten or more times. The CDR3 DNA sequence: TGTGCCAGCAGTGAACTTGCAGGGGACTCCTACAATGAGCAGTTCTTC. It translates to CASSELAGDSYNEQFF. The rearrangement links TRBV25-1 to TRBJ2-1, with D tentatively TRBD1 (6 bases). Trimming left V 2 bases short and J 0 bases short, with 11 bases between. The length of the CDR3 is 16 residues. Germline V lookup: CDR1 MGHDK, CDR2 SYGVNS.

At least ten counts were recorded for this clonotype. The rearrangement links TRBV5-1 to TRBJ2-3, with D possibly being TRBD2 (6 bases). Looked up from germline, CDR1 is SGHRS and CDR2 is YFSETQ. This CDR3 has 15 residues. The V end lost 5 bases, the J end lost 0 bases, and 13 bases lay between the germline ends. The CDR3 loop reads CASSSTGTSTDTQYF. The CDR3, as DNA: TGCGCCAGCAGTTCCACCGGGACTAGCACAGATACGCAGTATTTT.

Concerning this clonotype: A read error may be the cause here, since a much bigger clone is one base away. CDR3 protein: CASSSTGTSSGTNVLTF. CDR3 sequence (DNA): TGCGCCAGCAGCTCCACCGGGACGTCTTCTGGGACCAACGTCCTGACTTTC. The J gene is TRBJ2-6, the V gene TRBV5-1; perhaps D is TRBD1 or TRBD2 (5 bases each). The CDR3 contains 17 residues. Germline V gene data show CDR1 as SGHRS and CDR2 as YFSETQ.

The chain recombines TRBV29-1 with TRBJ1-1; D may be TRBD1 (6 bases). V lost 4 bases to trimming and J lost 3 bases, with 12 bases between them. The CDR3 has 13 amino acids. Germline V lookup: CDR1 SQVTM, CDR2 ANQGSEA. CDR3 sequence: CSVAGEVYTEAFF. CDR3 sequence (DNA): TGCAGCGTTGCAGGGGAGGTATACACTGAAGCTTTCTTT.

The V and J genes are TRBV10-3 and TRBJ1-1; maybe TRBD1 (5 bases). The CDR3 has 14 residues. Per the germline V gene, CDR1 is ENHRY and CDR2 is SYGVKD. V was pared by 5 bases and J by 6 bases, with 16 bases between. The CDR3 sequence is CAISTSARGAEAFF. DNA of the CDR3: TGTGCCATCAGTACCTCCGCGAGGGGCGCTGAAGCTTTCTTT.

The chain carries TRBV6-4 and TRBJ2-1; 10 positions match TRBD2. The germline gives CDR1 MRHNA, CDR2 SNTAGT. The V segment lost 3 bases and the J segment 3 bases; nucleotides outside the gene matches: 2. The CDR3 is 15 amino acids. CDR3 DNA sequence: TGTGCCAGCAGTGATCTAGCGGGAGACTACAATGAGCAGTTCTTC. Its protein is CASSDLAGDYNEQFF.

Many counts were recorded for this clonotype. V and J are TRBV20-1 and TRBJ2-1; no definite D call. With 0 bases removed from V and 7 bases from J, the gap between germline ends came to 19 bases. Germline V CDR1 and CDR2: DFQATT, SNEGSKA (reference sequence). The CDR3 spans 16 residues. CDR3 in amino acids: CSARDLPGNTGNEQFF. The CDR3 DNA sequence: TGCAGTGCTAGAGATCTCCCGGGTAACACCGGGAATGAGCAGTTCTTC.

This clonotype appeared many times. The rearrangement links TRBV3-1 to TRBJ1-2; D remains unclear. There are 14 residues in the CDR3. Germline V gene sequence: CDR1 LGHDT, CDR2 YNNKEL (reference sequence). Trimming shortened V by 1 base and J by 9 bases, and 15 bases separated the two germline ends. CDR3 sequence reads: CASSQGLEGISYTF. In nucleotides, the CDR3 is TGTGCCAGCAGCCAAGGACTAGAGGGAATTAGCTACACCTTC.

Ten or more counts support this clonotype. The J gene is TRBJ2-3, the V gene TRBV20-1; D gene ambiguous. Between the trimmed V and J ends, which lost 5 bases and 6 bases, there was a span of 9 bases. This CDR3 comprises 11 residues. Germline CDR1 reads DFQATT; CDR2 reads SNEGSKA (reference sequence). CDR3 sequence: CSAPSGDTQYF. CDR3 sequence (DNA): TGCAGTGCTCCCTCCGGTGATACGCAGTATTTT.

This clonotype was recorded at least ten times. V is TRBV30 and J is TRBJ2-1, with D tentatively TRBD2 (7 bases). The CDR3 is 15 amino acids. CDR1 is GTSNPN and CDR2 is SVGIG in the germline V gene (reference sequence). V dropped 4 bases and J dropped 7 bases, with 20 bases sitting between them. The CDR3 spells CAWTPGAGASNEQFF. DNA of the CDR3: TGTGCCTGGACCCCGGGGGCGGGAGCATCGAATGAGCAGTTCTTC.

This chain uses TRBV5-1 with TRBJ2-1; D gene ambiguous. CDR1 and CDR2 (germline): SGHRS, YFSETQ. The germline V and J ends were trimmed by 4 bases and 0 bases, with 14 bases remaining between them. The CDR3 has 16 residues. CDR3 coding DNA: TGCGCCAGCAGCACTCATACGGCAAGCTCCTACAATGAGCAGTTCTTC. Protein product: CASSTHTASSYNEQFF.

This clonotype was counted ten times or more. This chain links TRBV7-9 with TRBJ1-2; 9 bases align to TRBD1. The germline CDR1 and CDR2 sequences are SEHNR and FQNEAQ (reference sequence). The V gene end was trimmed by 5 bases and the J gene end by 7 bases; junction bases not matched to a gene: 11. The CDR3 is made up of 15 amino acids. The CDR3 is CASSRPGQGNSGYTF. In DNA form, the CDR3 reads TGTGCCAGCAGCCGTCCGGGACAGGGAAATTCTGGCTACACCTTC.

This clonotype showed up many times. V is TRBV9 and J is TRBJ2-5, with D maybe TRBD2 (6 bases). Trimming took 3 bases from V and 5 from J, leaving 11 bases between them. The CDR3 spans 13 residues. CDR1 is SGDLS and CDR2 is YYNGEE in the germline V gene. CDR3 in amino acids: CASSARAGETQYF. For the CDR3, the DNA is TGTGCCAGCAGCGCGAGGGCGGGGGAGACCCAGTACTTC.

The rearrangement joins TRBV2 to TRBJ2-3, with D possibly being TRBD2 (6 bases). Trimming shortened V by 0 bases and J by 3 bases, and 10 bases separated the two germline ends. The germline V gene has CDR1 SNHLY and CDR2 FYNNEI. The CDR3 is 15 residues long. The CDR3 DNA reads TGTGCCAGCAGTGAAGCTTGGCGGGGTACAGATACGCAGTATTTT. Translated, it gives CASSEAWRGTDTQYF.

This clonotype was observed many times. V is TRBV19 and J is TRBJ1-2; D not certain. Germline CDR1 LNHDA, CDR2 SQIVND (reference sequence). Trimming cost V 1 base and J 8 bases, with 14 bases left between them. This CDR3 is 14 amino acids long. The CDR3 DNA reads TGTGCCAGTAGTATAGGCGCAGGAGAGGAAGGCTACACCTTC. Protein: CASSIGAGEEGYTF.

This clonotype was seen repeatedly, ten times or more. The chain combines TRBV12-3 or TRBV12-4 with TRBJ2-7; D possibly corresponds to TRBD2 (5 bases). Trimming took off 0 bases at V and 5 bases at J, with 14 bases between the two ends. This CDR3 is built from 15 residues. The CDR3 is CASSLALTSRHEQYF. DNA of the CDR3: TGTGCCAGCAGTTTAGCGCTAACTAGTAGGCACGAGCAGTACTTC.

This clonotype was detected ten times or more. This rearrangement joins TRBV11-2 to TRBJ2-3; 7 positions agree with TRBD2. V trimming: 6 bases; J trimming: 2 bases; junction bases outside the gene matches: 2. Germline values: CDR1 SGHAT, CDR2 FQNNGV. This CDR3 comprises 13 residues. CDR3 in DNA: TGTGCCAGCAGAGCGGGGAACACAGATACGCAGTATTTT. It codes for CASRAGNTDTQYF. Complete variable domain (other parts from reference TRBV11-2 and TRBJ2-3): EAGVAQSPRYKIIEKRQSVAFWCNPISGHATLYWYQQILGQGPKLLIQFQNNGVVDDSQLPKDRFSAERLKGVDSTLKIQPAKLEDSAVYLCASRAGNTDTQYFGPGTRLTVL.

There are many counts of this clonotype. This rearrangement joins TRBV5-6 to TRBJ2-5; D possibly corresponds to TRBD1 (6 bases). The ends were cut back, 0 bases at V and 3 bases at J, with 15 bases in the middle. Per germline, CDR1 SGHDT and CDR2 YYEEEE. The CDR3 runs to 16 residues. The CDR3 DNA reads TGTGCCAGCAGCTTGGCCGACGAAGCAGGGGAAGAGACCCAGTACTTC. This translates into CASSLADEAGEETQYF.

This clonotype has at least ten counts. The J gene is TRBJ2-1, the V gene TRBV27; D unresolved. V gave up 6 bases and J gave up 2 bases, with 11 bases separating them. Germline V gene sequence: CDR1 MNHEY, CDR2 SMNVEV (reference sequence). This CDR3 is 14 amino acids long. CDR3 protein: CASSQLGTYNEQFF. The CDR3 DNA is TGTGCCAGCAGCCAGTTGGGTACCTACAATGAGCAGTTCTTC.

This clonotype appeared many times. The chain has TRBV5-1 and TRBJ2-1; possible D gene TRBD1, 6 bases. The V gene lost 4 bases and the J gene lost 3 bases, with 17 bases spanning the gap. Germline values: CDR1 SGHRS, CDR2 YFSETQ. The CDR3 is made up of 16 amino acids. CDR3 region: CASSPRQARLYNEQFF. CDR3 nucleotide sequence: TGCGCCAGCAGCCCAAGACAGGCGAGACTCTACAATGAGCAGTTCTTC.

This clonotype occurred many times. The genes are TRBV5-1 and TRBJ2-5; D unclear. The CDR3 consists of 12 residues. The germline V and J ends were trimmed by 4 bases and 9 bases, with 13 bases remaining between them. The germline V gene encodes CDR1 SGHRS and CDR2 YFSETQ. The CDR3 DNA follows: TGCGCCAGCAGCCCCCTGGAGAGACCCCAGTACTTC. Amino acids: CASSPLERPQYF.

This clonotype was recorded many times. The rearrangement uses TRBV10-1 and TRBJ2-3; 9 bases line up with TRBD2. Germline V gene data show CDR1 as WNHNN and CDR2 as SYGVQD (reference sequence). CDR3 length: 17 residues. Trimming cost V 0 bases and J 7 bases; bases outside gene matches: 11. CDR3 nucleotide sequence: TGCGCCAGCAGTGAGTCGATCGTTAGCGGGGGTCAATATACGCAGTATTTT. This gives the protein CASSESIVSGGQYTQYF.

This clonotype was seen more than once but under ten times. The V call is TRBV28, the J call TRBJ2-1; 7 bases match TRBD2. In germline, CDR1 is MDHEN, CDR2 SYDVKM. The J segment lost 7 bases and the V segment lost 4 bases, leaving 7 bases of the junction unmatched. The length of the CDR3 is 14 residues. The CDR3 region is CASSSGTIPNEQFF. The CDR3 DNA sequence: TGTGCCAGCAGTTCCGGGACTATCCCGAATGAGCAGTTCTTC.

This clonotype was picked up many times. The J gene is TRBJ2-7, the V gene TRBV20-1; TRBD2 matches 10 bases. Germline V lookup: CDR1 DFQATT, CDR2 SNEGSKA (reference sequence). The length of the CDR3 is 14 residues. The ends lost 3 bases at V and 0 bases at J; junction bases unmatched: 2. The CDR3 spells CSARASGSSYEQYF. CDR3 nucleotide sequence: TGCAGTGCTAGGGCTAGCGGGAGCTCCTACGAGCAGTACTTC.

Many counts were recorded for this clonotype. This chain links TRBV16 with TRBJ2-1, with a possible D match to TRBD1 (6 bases). Germline lookup yields CDR1 KGHSY and CDR2 FQNENV. There are 16 residues in the CDR3. V was clipped by 3 bases and J by 5 bases, with 17 bases between them. CDR3 DNA sequence: TGTGCCAGCAGCCAGGGGGCGGCTGGTACGGACAATGAGCAGTTCTTC. This codes for CASSQGAAGTDNEQFF.

This clonotype was counted many times. CDR3 sequence: CASSPWTSGGFNEQFF. CDR3 DNA sequence: TGTGCCAGCAGCCCCTGGACTAGCGGGGGGTTCAATGAGCAGTTCTTC. V gene TRBV9 combines with J gene TRBJ2-1, with TRBD2 identical over 14 bases. Germline assignment: CDR1 SGDLS and CDR2 YYNGEE. Germline trimming cut 4 bases from V and 6 bases from J; bases unmatched to any gene: 6. The CDR3 is made up of 16 amino acids.

This clonotype has only a few counts. The chain uses TRBV27 and TRBJ2-5, with D uncertain. The CDR3 is 15 amino acids. Looked up from germline, CDR1 is MNHEY and CDR2 is SMNVEV (reference sequence). With 5 bases removed from V and 2 bases from J, the gap between germline ends came to 15 bases. Written as DNA, the CDR3 is TGTGCCAGCAGTCCTCTATCTGACTGGCAAGAGACCCAGTACTTC. It specifies CASSPLSDWQETQYF.

This clonotype has just a few counts. The chain recombines TRBV11-2 with TRBJ2-7; TRBD2 matches 9 bases. Germline CDR1 and CDR2: SGHAT and FQNNGV. V dropped 5 bases and J dropped 1; count of bases not matched to a gene: 15. The CDR3 length is 18 residues. CDR3 DNA: TGTGCCAGCAGCCCGGGGGTTGGCAGCGGGAGGAAATCCTACGAGCAGTACTTC. Amino acid sequence: CASSPGVGSGRKSYEQYF.